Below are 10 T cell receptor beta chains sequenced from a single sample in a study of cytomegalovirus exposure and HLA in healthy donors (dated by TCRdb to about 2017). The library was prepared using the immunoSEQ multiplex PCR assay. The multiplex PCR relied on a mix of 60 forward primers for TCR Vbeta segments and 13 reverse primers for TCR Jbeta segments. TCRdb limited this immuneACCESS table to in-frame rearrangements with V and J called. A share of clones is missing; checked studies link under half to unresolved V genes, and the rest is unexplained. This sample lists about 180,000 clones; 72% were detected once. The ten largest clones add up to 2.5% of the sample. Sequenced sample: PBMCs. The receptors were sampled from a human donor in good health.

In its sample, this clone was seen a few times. The CDR3 nucleotides are TGTGCCTCCGGGATTCCGAACTCTGGAAACACCATATATTTT. Protein product: CASGIPNSGNTIYF. The chain employs TRBV10-3 and TRBJ1-3; D is unresolved. Trimming removed 11 bases from V and 0 bases from J, with 14 bases in between. The V gene's germline CDR1 is ENHRY and CDR2 SYGVKD. The length of the CDR3 is 14 residues.

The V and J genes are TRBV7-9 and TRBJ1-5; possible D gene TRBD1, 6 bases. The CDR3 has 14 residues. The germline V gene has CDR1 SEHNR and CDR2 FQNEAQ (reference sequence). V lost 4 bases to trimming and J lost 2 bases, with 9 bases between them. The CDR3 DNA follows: TGTGCCAGCAGCTACCCAGGGGGCAATCAGCCCCAGCATTTT. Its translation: CASSYPGGNQPQHF. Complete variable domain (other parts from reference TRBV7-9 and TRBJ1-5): DTGVSQNPRHKITKRGQNVTFRCDPISEHNRLYWYRQTLGQGPEFLTYFQNEAQLEKSRLLSDRFSAERPKGSFSTLEIQRTEQGDSAMYLCASSYPGGNQPQHFGDGTRLSIL.

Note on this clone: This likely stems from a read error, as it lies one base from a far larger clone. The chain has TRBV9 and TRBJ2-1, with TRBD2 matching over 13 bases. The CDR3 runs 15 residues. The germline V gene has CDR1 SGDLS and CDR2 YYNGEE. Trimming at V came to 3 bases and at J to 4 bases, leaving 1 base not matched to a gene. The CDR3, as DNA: TGTGCCAGCAGCGAGGGACTAGCGGGGTACAATGAGCAGTTCTTC. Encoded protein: CASSEGLAGYNEQFF.

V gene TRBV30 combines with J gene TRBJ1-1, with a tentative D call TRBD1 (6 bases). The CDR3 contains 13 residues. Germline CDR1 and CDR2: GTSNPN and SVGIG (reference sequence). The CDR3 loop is CGSRGSANTEAFF. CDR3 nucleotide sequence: TGTGGCAGTAGGGGGTCGGCGAACACTGAAGCTTTCTTT.

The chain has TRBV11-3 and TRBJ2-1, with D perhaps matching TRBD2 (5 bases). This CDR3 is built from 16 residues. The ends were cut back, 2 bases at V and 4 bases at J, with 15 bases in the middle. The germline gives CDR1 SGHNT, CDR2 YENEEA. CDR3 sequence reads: CASSLLSWAGYNEQFF. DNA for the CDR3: TGTGCCAGCAGCTTACTGTCCTGGGCGGGTTACAATGAGCAGTTCTTC.

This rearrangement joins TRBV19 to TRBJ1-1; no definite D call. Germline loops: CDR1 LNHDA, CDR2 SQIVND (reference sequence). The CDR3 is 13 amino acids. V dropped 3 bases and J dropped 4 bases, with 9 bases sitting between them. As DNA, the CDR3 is TGTGCCAGTAGTATCGGAGGGATCACTGAAGCTTTCTTT. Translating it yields CASSIGGITEAFF. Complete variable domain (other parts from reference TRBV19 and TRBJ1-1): DGGITQSPKYLFRKEGQNVTLSCEQNLNHDAMYWYRQDPGQGLRLIYYSQIVNDFQKGDIAEGYSVSREKKESFPLTVTSAQKNPTAFYLCASSIGGITEAFFGQGTRLTVV.

The CDR3 spells CASSPGQRISYNEQFF. The CDR3 nucleotides are TGCGCCAGCAGCCCGGGACAGCGGATCTCCTACAATGAGCAGTTCTTC. The chain is built from TRBV4-1 and TRBJ2-1; 7 bases are a match to TRBD1. The CDR3 contains 16 residues. V gave up 4 bases and J gave up 0 bases; unmatched junction bases: 6. Germline CDR1 and CDR2: MGHRA and YSYEKL.

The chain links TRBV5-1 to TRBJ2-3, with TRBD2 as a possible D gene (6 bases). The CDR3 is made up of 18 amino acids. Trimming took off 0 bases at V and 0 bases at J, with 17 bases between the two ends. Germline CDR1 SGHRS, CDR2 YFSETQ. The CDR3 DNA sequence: TGCGCCAGCAGCTTGGGACTCGGCGCGGGACCCAGCACAGATACGCAGTATTTT. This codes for CASSLGLGAGPSTDTQYF.

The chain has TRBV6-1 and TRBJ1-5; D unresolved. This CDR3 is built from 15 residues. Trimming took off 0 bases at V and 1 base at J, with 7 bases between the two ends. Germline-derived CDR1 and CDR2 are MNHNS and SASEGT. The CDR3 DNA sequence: TGTGCCAGCAGTGAAGCTGGAGTAAGCAATCAGCCCCAGCATTTT. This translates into CASSEAGVSNQPQHF.

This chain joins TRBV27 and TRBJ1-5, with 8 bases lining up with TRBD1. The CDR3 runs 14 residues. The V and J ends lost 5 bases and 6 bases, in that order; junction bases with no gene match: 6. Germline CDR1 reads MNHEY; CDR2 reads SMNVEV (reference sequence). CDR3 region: CASSSDRGGQPQHF. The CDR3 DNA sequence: TGTGCCAGCAGTAGTGACAGGGGTGGTCAGCCCCAGCATTTT.